The present T cell receptor (beta chain) was sequenced within a study of blood T cell repertoires in COVID-19. Sequencing was performed with immunoSEQ multiplex PCR; in TCRdb, only in-frame clones are kept and a portion is missing. The data contain around 80,000 clones, 80% of them seen just once; the ten biggest clones take up less than 6%. The CDR3 length is 13 residues. Trimming stripped 0 bases from V and 4 bases from J, with 8 bases between. Germline V gene lookup returns CDR1 SGDLS and CDR2 YYNGEE. The sequenced sample consisted of peripheral blood. The clonotype originates from a woman between 70 and 85 years old with acute or convalescent COVID-19. The chain links TRBV9 to TRBJ2-7, with D perhaps TRBD1 (6 bases). As DNA, the CDR3 is TGTGCCAGCAGCGTAGAACAGGGTTACGAGCAGTACTTC. This encodes CASSVEQGYEQYF.